A single sample gave rise to the 3 T cell receptor beta chains below, sequenced in a study of T cell changes during pregnancy in multiple sclerosis. Only in-frame clones appear in the TCRdb table, and some are missing; sequencing was by immunoSEQ multiplex PCR. The data contain about 59,000 clones, roughly 93% of them seen just once; the ten biggest clones take up about 2.5%. Sequencing used CD8+ T cells from peripheral blood mononuclear cells, obtained in the third trimester of pregnancy. All receptors derive from a female donor with multiple sclerosis, enrolled in a pregnancy study.

The V call is TRBV7-9, the J call TRBJ1-2, with TRBD1 identical over 7 bases. Germline CDR1 is SEHNR and CDR2 is FQNEAQ (reference sequence). Trimming removed 3 bases from V and 8 bases from J; junction bases left unmatched: 3. The CDR3 runs to 12 residues. In DNA, the CDR3 is TGTGCCAGCAGCTTTAACAGGGGCGGCTACACCTTC. Protein sequence: CASSFNRGGYTF.

The genes are TRBV29-1 and TRBJ2-1, with no clear D. Germline CDR1 and CDR2: SQVTM and ANQGSEA. The CDR3 contains 14 residues. V was trimmed by 3 bases and J by 3 bases, leaving 12 bases between them. The CDR3 region is CSVDAATHYNEQFF. CDR3 nucleotide sequence: TGCAGCGTTGACGCAGCGACCCACTACAATGAGCAGTTCTTC.

The rearrangement links TRBV20-1 to TRBJ1-5; D not resolved. Trimming left V 6 bases short and J 9 bases short, with 12 bases between. Germline V gives CDR1 DFQATT, CDR2 SNEGSKA (reference sequence). The CDR3 is 11 residues long. The CDR3 DNA sequence: TGCAGTGCCCCCAGCTCGGGGCCCCAGCATTTT. Its translation is CSAPSSGPQHF.